The 25 T cell receptor beta chains below were found in one sample sequenced in a study of blood T cell repertoires in COVID-19. Sequencing used immunoSEQ multiplex PCR; TCRdb keeps in-frame clones, though not all of them. The data contain roughly 38,000 clones, 90% to 95% of them singletons. The sample was peripheral blood. The receptors originated from a man aged 45-60 years with active COVID-19.

This clone was seen once. The genes are TRBV4-1 and TRBJ2-1; perhaps TRBD2 as D (6 bases). Trimming removed 4 bases at V and 4 bases at J, with 14 bases between. The CDR3 is made up of 15 amino acids. Looked up from germline, CDR1 is MGHRA and CDR2 is YSYEKL. CDR3 sequence: CASSLRDGGYNEQFF. In DNA, the CDR3 is TGCGCCAGCAGCCTCCGGGACGGGGGTTACAATGAGCAGTTCTTC.

V is TRBV9 and J is TRBJ1-1; D might be TRBD1 (6 bases). This CDR3 has 12 amino acids. V lost 0 bases to trimming and J lost 8 bases, with 8 bases between them. Germline CDR1 and CDR2: SGDLS and YYNGEE. In DNA, the CDR3 is TGTGCCAGCAGCGTAGGTGGGGGCGAAGCTTTCTTT. Translation: CASSVGGGEAFF.

In DNA, the CDR3 is TGTGCCTGGAGTGTGGCTAGCGGGGGGGTCACAGATACGCAGTATTTT. Protein product: CAWSVASGGVTDTQYF. The V gene is TRBV30, the J gene TRBJ2-3; 12 nucleotides line up with TRBD2. Germline lookup yields CDR1 GTSNPN and CDR2 SVGIG (reference sequence). J lost 2 bases, V lost 0 bases, and 3 bases had no gene match. CDR3 size: 16 residues.

The chain is built from TRBV19 and TRBJ1-2, with no clear D. Germline lookup yields CDR1 LNHDA and CDR2 SQIVND (reference sequence). CDR3 length: 14 residues. The ends were cut back, 7 bases at V and 2 bases at J, with 14 bases in the middle. The CDR3 region has the DNA TGTGCCAGTACCAAACCGGGATTCAACTATGGCTACACCTTC. It yields the protein CASTKPGFNYGYTF.

The chain uses TRBV5-8 and TRBJ1-1; 9 nucleotides line up with TRBD1. CDR1 SGHTS and CDR2 YDEGEE come from the germline V gene. The CDR3 runs 16 residues. J lost 4 bases, V lost 2 bases, and 9 bases had no gene match. The CDR3 reads CASSLFTGTGITEAFF. CDR3 coding DNA: TGTGCCAGCAGCTTATTTACCGGGACAGGGATCACTGAAGCTTTCTTT.

The V gene is TRBV21-1, the J gene TRBJ1-2; the table calls TRBD1, which could not be checked here. TRBV21-1 is labeled a pseudogene. This CDR3 comprises 20 residues. CDR3 in amino acids: CASSKAASQGAVVANYGYTF. The DNA for the CDR3 is TGTGCCAGCAGCAAAGCGGCCTCGCAGGGGGCAGTTGTAGCTAACTATGGCTACACCTTC.

The CDR3 spells CASSHSGSSGNQPQHF. The CDR3 DNA reads as TGTGCCAGCAGCCACAGTGGCTCAAGCGGCAATCAGCCCCAGCATTTT. The chain joins TRBV3-1 (or the pseudogene TRBV3-2) to TRBJ1-5; D not certain. V dropped 3 bases and J dropped 2 bases, with 14 bases sitting between them. The germline V gene has CDR1 LGHDT and CDR2 YNNKEL (reference sequence). The CDR3 is 16 residues long.

The J gene is TRBJ1-1, the V gene TRBV7-2, with D possibly TRBD1 on 6 matching bases. Germline V lookup: CDR1 SGHTA, CDR2 FQGNSA. The CDR3 is 15 residues long. V gave up 0 bases and J gave up 4 bases, with 12 bases separating them. The CDR3, as DNA: TGTGCCAGCAGCTTAGCCGGGCAGGGGCCCACTGAAGCTTTCTTT. Translated, it gives CASSLAGQGPTEAFF.

The chain combines TRBV18 with TRBJ2-1; a possible D gene is TRBD1 (5 bases). V lost 6 bases, J lost 3 bases, and 21 bases lay in between. CDR1 is KGHSH, CDR2 LQKENI, per germline. The CDR3 contains 17 residues. In nucleotides, the CDR3 is TGTGCCAGCTCCCCCGAATCGAGACAGCTTTTCTACAATGAGCAGTTCTTC. It yields the protein CASSPESRQLFYNEQFF.

The J gene is TRBJ2-3, the V gene TRBV30; D unclear. The CDR3 totals 11 residues. The V end lost 0 bases, the J end lost 8 bases, and 6 bases lay between the germline ends. Germline CDR1 and CDR2: GTSNPN and SVGIG (reference sequence). The CDR3 spells CAWSVASTQYF. Here the CDR3 DNA reads TGTGCCTGGAGTGTAGCGTCTACGCAGTATTTT.

This chain joins TRBV6-2 or TRBV6-3 and TRBJ1-2; TRBD1 aligns across 9 bases. CDR1 is MNHEY, CDR2 SVGEGT, per germline. The CDR3 contains 13 residues. V dropped 6 bases and J dropped 6; count of bases not matched to a gene: 5. The CDR3 sequence is CASSRTGEDGYTF. CDR3 nucleotide sequence: TGTGCCAGCAGCCGGACAGGGGAGGATGGCTACACCTTC.

Comments on this clone: One junction end disagrees with the germline gene, perhaps due to a read error. This chain uses TRBV7-7 with TRBJ2-3, with TRBD1 as a possible D gene (6 bases). Germline CDR1 SSHAT, CDR2 FNYEAQ (reference sequence). This CDR3 is 13 amino acids long. In DNA form, the CDR3 reads TGTGCTAGCAGCCTCCTCCAGGGGGATACGCAGTATTTT. This codes for CASSLLQGDTQYF.

The chain is built from TRBV3-1 (or the pseudogene TRBV3-2) and TRBJ2-4; unclear D gene. V gave up 1 base and J gave up 0 bases, with 7 bases separating them. This CDR3 contains 15 residues. Germline CDR1 and CDR2: LGHDT and YNNKEL (reference sequence). The CDR3: CASSQGGGAKNIQYF. In DNA, the CDR3 is TGTGCCAGCAGCCAAGGAGGCGGAGCCAAAAACATTCAGTACTTC.

The chain carries TRBV6-5 and TRBJ2-7, with TRBD1 identical over 10 bases. J was trimmed by 3 bases and V by 3 bases; bases with no gene match: 5. This CDR3 has 15 residues. The V gene's germline CDR1 is MNHEY and CDR2 SVGAGI. CDR3 amino acids: CASSYFWTGGYEQYF. The CDR3 DNA is TGTGCCAGCAGTTATTTCTGGACAGGGGGCTACGAGCAGTACTTC.

The rearrangement uses TRBV4-2 and TRBJ2-6, with D possibly TRBD1 on 6 matching bases. Trimming cost V 5 bases and J 0 bases, with 8 bases left between them. Germline V gene sequence: CDR1 LGHNA, CDR2 YNFKEQ. This CDR3 has 15 residues. CDR3 protein: CASSIQGSGANVLTF. DNA of the CDR3: TGTGCCAGCAGCATACAGGGCTCTGGGGCCAACGTCCTGACTTTC.

The rearrangement joins TRBV7-3 to TRBJ2-1, with 9 bases matching TRBD2. Germline CDR1 SGHTA, CDR2 FQGTGA. The trim removed 2 bases at V and 2 bases at J, leaving 1 base unmatched. The CDR3 extends over 15 amino acids. The CDR3 loop reads CASSLLAGAYNEQFF. The CDR3 coding sequence is TGTGCCAGCAGCTTATTAGCGGGGGCCTACAATGAGCAGTTCTTC.

The chain is built from TRBV9 and TRBJ2-2, with D possibly matching TRBD1 (5 bases). V lost 1 base and J lost 2, with 9 bases in between. Germline-derived CDR1 and CDR2 are SGDLS and YYNGEE. There are 15 residues in the CDR3. The CDR3 DNA sequence: TGTGCCAGCAGCGTACGCAGGGTAAACACCGGGGAGCTGTTTTTT. Translated: CASSVRRVNTGELFF.

This clone was seen once. This chain uses TRBV6-5 with TRBJ2-1; 12 nucleotides agree with TRBD2. The germline V gene encodes CDR1 MNHEY and CDR2 SVGAGI. CDR3 length equals 14 residues. The ends lost 6 bases at V and 9 bases at J; junction bases unmatched: 6. The CDR3 loop reads CASRASGRASEQFF. The CDR3 DNA reads as TGTGCCAGCAGGGCTAGCGGGAGGGCAAGTGAGCAGTTCTTC.

V is TRBV19 and J is TRBJ2-6, with D maybe TRBD1 (5 bases). Trimming cost V 7 bases and J 0 bases, with 13 bases left between them. The germline CDR1 and CDR2 sequences are LNHDA and SQIVND (reference sequence). The CDR3 length is 16 residues. DNA of the CDR3: TGTGCCAGTAAAAAAGGGGTGTTCTCTGGGGCCAACGTCCTGACTTTC. Its protein product is CASKKGVFSGANVLTF.

The V gene is TRBV12-3 or TRBV12-4, the J gene TRBJ1-1, with a possible D match to TRBD1 (5 bases). This CDR3 is built from 13 residues. With 3 bases removed from V and 6 bases from J, the gap between germline ends came to 11 bases. In DNA, the CDR3 is TGTGCCAGCAGTTTGGGGGGAACAGCTGAAGCTTTCTTT. This codes for CASSLGGTAEAFF.

The rearrangement uses TRBV18 and TRBJ2-3; D is unresolved. Germline lookup yields CDR1 KGHSH and CDR2 LQKENI. Trimming took 5 bases from V and 0 from J, leaving 21 bases between them. This CDR3 has 18 amino acids. CDR3 sequence: CASSTRFTARSSTDTQYF. CDR3 bases: TGTGCCAGCTCAACCAGATTCACAGCCCGCTCTAGCACAGATACGCAGTATTTT.

The chain uses TRBV7-3 and TRBJ2-7, with 14 bases aligning to TRBD2. The CDR3 loop spans 16 amino acids. From germline, CDR1 is SGHTA and CDR2 FQGTGA. J was trimmed by 5 bases and V by 5 bases; bases with no gene match: 8. The CDR3 DNA sequence: TGTGCCAGCAGCCCGAGGACTAGCGGGGGGCTCCACGAGCAGTACTTC. This translates into CASSPRTSGGLHEQYF.

This chain links TRBV6-6 with TRBJ1-2; 8 nucleotides line up with TRBD1. The germline V gene has CDR1 MNHNY and CDR2 SVGAGI (reference sequence). Unmatched junction bases numbered 9, after V lost 5 bases and J lost 1 base. The CDR3 sequence is 16 residues long. Here the CDR3 reads CASSKTGDRINYGYTF. In nucleotides, the CDR3 is TGTGCCAGCAGTAAGACAGGGGATCGCATTAACTATGGCTACACCTTC.

This clone was detected only a few times. The rearrangement links TRBV19 to TRBJ2-1; no firm D call. Germline lookup yields CDR1 LNHDA and CDR2 SQIVND (reference sequence). The CDR3 covers 11 residues. V was trimmed by 2 bases and J by 8 bases, leaving 4 bases between them. CDR3 protein: CASSIRDEQFF. CDR3 bases: TGTGCCAGTAGTATAAGAGATGAGCAGTTCTTC.

This clone was detected once. The chain recombines TRBV3-1 (or the pseudogene TRBV3-2) with TRBJ1-6; D gene unclear. The CDR3 has 14 amino acids. Between the trimmed V and J ends, which lost 1 base and 4 bases, there was a span of 5 bases. Germline V gene sequence: CDR1 LGHDT, CDR2 YNNKEL (reference sequence). CDR3 sequence: CASSQGPYNSPLHF. CDR3 sequence (DNA): TGTGCCAGCAGCCAAGGTCCTTATAATTCACCCCTCCACTTT.